These T cell receptor beta chains were read from a single sample in a study of T-cell reconstitution after alpha-beta-depleted transplantation in children. TCRdb called the PCR reads again in MiXCR, with one record for every CDR3 protein. The table lists approximately 350,000 distinct CDR3 sequences, around 15% of them singletons. Sequenced material: PBMCs, mostly from graft donor cells, taken 360 days after TCRalphabeta/CD19-depleted stem cell transplant. Receptor source: a male patient aged 2-10 years who had a stem cell transplant for acute lymphoblastic leukemia, so the T cells may come from the graft donor. CDR3s include the opening cysteine and the closing phenylalanine or tryptophan. D genes are given only for firm matches. The size field is filled for only some rows; it gives once, few, many or a size class.

TRBJ2-2 | few | . | TRBV6-2/TRBV6-3 | TGTGCCAGCAGTTACCCGACTGACAGTCTCACCGGGGAGCTGTTTTTT | CASSYPTDSLTGELFF
TRBJ1-5 | . | . | TRBV6-1 | TGTGCCAGCAGTAGAAGGGTAGAGGGCACCAATCAGCCCCAGCATTTT | CASSRRVEGTNQPQHF
TRBJ2-5 | many | TRBD2 | TRBV20-1 | TGCAGTGCTAGAACATTGTCTAGCGGGATGGGGGAGACCCAGTACTTC | CSARTLSSGMGETQYF
TRBJ2-5 | . | TRBD2 | TRBV5-5 | TGTGCCAGCAGCTCAAATGGACTAGCGGGTGAGACCCAGTACTTC | CASSSNGLAGETQYF
TRBJ2-7 | . | . | TRBV28 | TGTGCCAGCAGTTTGGCCCAGAACGGCTACGAGCAGTACTTC | CASSLAQNGYEQYF
TRBJ2-5 | . | . | TRBV10-3 | TGTGCCACCGAGGATCAACAAGAGACCCAGTACTTC | CATEDQQETQYF
TRBJ2-7 | . | . | TRBV28 | TGTGCCAGTAGCCACAGGGTCGGGTACGAGCAGTACTTC | CASSHRVGYEQYF
TRBJ2-1 | . | TRBD2 | TRBV9 | TGTGCCAGCAGCGTAGAGAAAGCGGGAGGGCCTTTAGTCCATGAGCAGTTCTTC | CASSVEKAGGPLVHEQFF
TRBJ2-3 | . | . | TRBV4-2 | TGTGCCAGCAGCCACCCCGCTGGAAGCACAGATACGCAGTATTTT | CASSHPAGSTDTQYF
TRBJ2-7 | many | . | TRBV7-8 | TGTGCCAGCAGCTTAAACATTGGTGCGTACGAGCAGTACTTC | CASSLNIGAYEQYF
TRBJ1-5 | few | . | TRBV20-1 | TGCAGCTCAGGGCAAGATAGCAATCAGCCCCAGCATTTT | CSSGQDSNQPQHF
TRBJ2-5 | . | TRBD2 | TRBV7-7 | TGTGCTAGCAGCTTACACCCCACCGGGACTAGCGGAGAGACCCAGTACTTC | CASSLHPTGTSGETQYF
TRBJ2-3 | many | . | TRBV12-3/TRBV12-4 | TGTGCCAGCAGTTTAGTCCCAGGGGGGGGAGATACGCAGTATTTT | CASSLVPGGGDTQYF
TRBJ2-4 | . | . | TRBV10-3 | TGTGCCATCAGTGGACAGACGCTAGCCAAAAACATTCAGTACTTC | CAISGQTLAKNIQYF
TRBJ2-3 | few | . | TRBV5-1 | TGCGCCAGCAGCTTGGGACTTCACACAGATACGCAGTATTTT | CASSLGLHTDTQYF
TRBJ2-3 | . | . | TRBV4-3 | TGCGCCAGCAGCCATGGATCAGCCTCGGGAGATACGCAGTATTTT | CASSHGSASGDTQYF
TRBJ1-2 | many | TRBD1 | TRBV6-5 | TGTGCCAGCAGTTACCTTACCGGGACAGGCCTCCTCCTCTATGGCTACACCTTC | CASSYLTGTGLLLYGYTF
TRBJ2-5 | few | . | TRBV29-1 | TGCAGCGTTGAAGATCTCATTAGAATTGGAGAGACCCAGTACTTC | CSVEDLIRIGETQYF
TRBJ1-1 | . | . | TRBV14 | TGTGCCAGCAGCCACAGACACACTGAAGCTTTCTTT | CASSHRHTEAFF
TRBJ2-3 | many | . | TRBV4-3 | TGCGCCAGCAGCCAAGAGTCTGGGGACGACGCAGATACGCAGTATTTT | CASSQESGDDADTQYF
TRBJ2-1 | many | TRBD1 | TRBV4-3 | TGCGCCAGCAGCCAAGAGTTCACAACAGGGGGCTCTGAGCAGTTCTTC | CASSQEFTTGGSEQFF
TRBJ1-6 | . | . | TRBV6-5 | TGTGCCAGCAGTTACCGAGGGGGACCCCTCCACTTT | CASSYRGGPLHF
TRBJ2-3 | many | . | TRBV4-1 | TGCGCCAGCAGCCAAGATCTAAGCGGCACAGATACGCAGTATTTT | CASSQDLSGTDTQYF
TRBJ2-7 | few | . | TRBV16 | TGTGCCAGCAGCGCAGGGGCGCTCTACGAGCAGTACTTC | CASSAGALYEQYF
TRBJ2-1 | few | . | TRBV10-3 | TGTGCCATCAGTGAGTCGAAGGCGGGACCTATAGTCGGAAGAGGCCATGAGCAGTTCTTC | CAISESKAGPIVGRGHEQFF
TRBJ2-7 | . | . | TRBV24-1 | TGTGCCACCAGTGATTCCGCGGTTTCCTACGAGCAGTACTTC | CATSDSAVSYEQYF
TRBJ2-2 | . | TRBD1 | TRBV20-1 | TGCAGTGCTAGGGTGGGACAGGGGGGCGGGGAGCTGTTTTTT | CSARVGQGGGELFF
TRBJ2-2 | few | TRBD2 | TRBV25-1 | TGTGCCAGCAGTGAGCTGCCTGGACCTCCGGGACTAGCGGATAACACCGGGGAGCTGTTTTTT | CASSELPGPPGLADNTGELFF
TRBJ1-6 | many | TRBD1 | TRBV7-2 | TGTGCCAGCACCCGAGATAGGACAGGATCGTCACCCCTCCACTTT | CASTRDRTGSSPLHF
TRBJ2-7 | few | TRBD2 | TRBV6-2/TRBV6-3 | TGTGCCAGCACCGGAGCGGGAAGCTACGAGCAGTACTTC | CASTGAGSYEQYF
TRBJ2-6 | . | . | TRBV6-4 | TGTGCCAGCAGCGGGGTTGCTGGGGCCAACGTCCTGACTTTC | CASSGVAGANVLTF